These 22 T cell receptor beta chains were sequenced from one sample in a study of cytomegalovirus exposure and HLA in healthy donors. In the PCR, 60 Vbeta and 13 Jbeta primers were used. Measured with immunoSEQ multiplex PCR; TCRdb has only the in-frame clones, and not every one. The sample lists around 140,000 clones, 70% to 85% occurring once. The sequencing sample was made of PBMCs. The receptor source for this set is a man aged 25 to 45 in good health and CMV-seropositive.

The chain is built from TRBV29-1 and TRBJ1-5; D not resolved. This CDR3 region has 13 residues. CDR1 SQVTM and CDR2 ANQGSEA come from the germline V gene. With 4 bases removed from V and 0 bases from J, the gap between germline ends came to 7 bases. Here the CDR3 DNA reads TGCAGCGTTGGGGAGAATAGCAATCAGCCCCAGCATTTT. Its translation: CSVGENSNQPQHF.

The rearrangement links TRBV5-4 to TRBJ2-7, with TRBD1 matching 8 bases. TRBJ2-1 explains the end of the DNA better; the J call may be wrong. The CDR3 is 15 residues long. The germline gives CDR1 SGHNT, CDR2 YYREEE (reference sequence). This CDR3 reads CASSSGQGSYNEQFF. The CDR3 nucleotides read TGTGCCAGCAGCTCCGGACAGGGCTCCTACAATGAGCAGTTCTTC.

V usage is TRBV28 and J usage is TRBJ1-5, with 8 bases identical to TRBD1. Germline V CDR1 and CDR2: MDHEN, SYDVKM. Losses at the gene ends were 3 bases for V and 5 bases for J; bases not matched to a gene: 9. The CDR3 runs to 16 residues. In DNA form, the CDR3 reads TGTGCCAGCAGTTTGACAGGGGAAGTAAATGATCAGCCCCAGCATTTT. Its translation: CASSLTGEVNDQPQHF. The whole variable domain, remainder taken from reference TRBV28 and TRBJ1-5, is DVKVTQSSRYLVKRTGEKVFLECVQDMDHENMFWYRQDPGLGLRLIYFSYDVKMKEKGDIPEGYSVSREKKERFSLILESASTNQTSMYLCASSLTGEVNDQPQHFGDGTRLSIL.

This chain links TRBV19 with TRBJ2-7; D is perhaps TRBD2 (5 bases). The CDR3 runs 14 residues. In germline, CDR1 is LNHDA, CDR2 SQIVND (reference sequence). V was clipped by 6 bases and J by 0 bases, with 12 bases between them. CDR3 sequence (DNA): TGTGCCAGTAGACCGGGATCAAGCTCCTACGAGCAGTACTTC. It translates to CASRPGSSSYEQYF.

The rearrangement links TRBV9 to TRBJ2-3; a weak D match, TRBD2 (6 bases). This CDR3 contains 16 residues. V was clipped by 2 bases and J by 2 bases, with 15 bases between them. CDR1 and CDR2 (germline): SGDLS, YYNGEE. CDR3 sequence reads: CASSVGRGEATDTQYF. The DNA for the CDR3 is TGTGCCAGCAGCGTCGGCAGAGGGGAGGCCACAGATACGCAGTATTTT.

CDR3 region: CASSQRGLAGGPEQFF. In DNA form, the CDR3 reads TGTGCCAGCAGCCAAAGGGGACTAGCGGGGGGGCCTGAGCAGTTCTTC. The chain has TRBV7-3 and TRBJ2-1, with TRBD2 matching 16 bases. CDR3 length: 16 amino acids. Unmatched junction bases numbered 7, after V lost 5 bases and J lost 9 bases. CDR1 is SGHTA and CDR2 is FQGTGA in the germline V gene.

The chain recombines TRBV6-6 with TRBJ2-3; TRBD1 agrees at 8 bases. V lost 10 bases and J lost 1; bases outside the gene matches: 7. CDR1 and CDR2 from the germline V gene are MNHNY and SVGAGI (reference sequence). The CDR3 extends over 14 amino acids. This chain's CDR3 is CAIDSGQGTDTQYF. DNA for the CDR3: TGTGCCATAGATTCGGGACAGGGCACAGATACGCAGTATTTT.

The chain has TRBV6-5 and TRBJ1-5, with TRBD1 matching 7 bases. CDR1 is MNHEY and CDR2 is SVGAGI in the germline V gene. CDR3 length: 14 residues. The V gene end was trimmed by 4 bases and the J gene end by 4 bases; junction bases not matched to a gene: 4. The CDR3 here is CASSSTQGNQPQHF. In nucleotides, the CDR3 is TGTGCCAGCAGTTCGACACAGGGGAATCAGCCCCAGCATTTT.

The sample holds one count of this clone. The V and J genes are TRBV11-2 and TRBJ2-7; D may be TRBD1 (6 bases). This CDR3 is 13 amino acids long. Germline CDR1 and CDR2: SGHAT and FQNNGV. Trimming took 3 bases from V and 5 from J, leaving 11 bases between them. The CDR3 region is CASSLAQGNEQYF. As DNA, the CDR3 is TGTGCCAGCAGCTTGGCACAGGGTAACGAGCAGTACTTC.

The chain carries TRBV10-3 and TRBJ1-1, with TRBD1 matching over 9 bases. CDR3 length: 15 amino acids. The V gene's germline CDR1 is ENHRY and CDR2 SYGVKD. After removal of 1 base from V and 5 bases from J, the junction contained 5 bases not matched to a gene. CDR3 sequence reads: CAISELGTGKTEAFF. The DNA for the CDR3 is TGTGCCATCAGTGAGTTAGGGACAGGGAAGACTGAAGCTTTCTTT.

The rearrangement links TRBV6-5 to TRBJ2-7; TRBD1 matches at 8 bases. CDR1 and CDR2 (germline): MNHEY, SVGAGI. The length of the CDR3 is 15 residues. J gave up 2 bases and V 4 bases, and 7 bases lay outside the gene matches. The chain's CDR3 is CASSSRDRKTYEQYF. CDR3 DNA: TGTGCCAGCAGTTCCAGGGACAGGAAGACCTACGAGCAGTACTTC.

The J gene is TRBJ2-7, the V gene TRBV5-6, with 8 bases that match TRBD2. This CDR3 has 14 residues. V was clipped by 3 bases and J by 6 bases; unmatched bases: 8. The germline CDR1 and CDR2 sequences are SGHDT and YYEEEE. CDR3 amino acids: CASSSTGGPIEQYF. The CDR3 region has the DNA TGTGCCAGCAGCTCTACGGGAGGGCCGATCGAGCAGTACTTC.

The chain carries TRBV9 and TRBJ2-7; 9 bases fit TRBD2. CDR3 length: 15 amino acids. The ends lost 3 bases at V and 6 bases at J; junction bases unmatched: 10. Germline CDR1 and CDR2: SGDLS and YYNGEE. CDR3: CASSGSSGTVPEQYF. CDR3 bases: TGTGCCAGCAGCGGTTCTAGCGGGACGGTTCCCGAGCAGTACTTC.

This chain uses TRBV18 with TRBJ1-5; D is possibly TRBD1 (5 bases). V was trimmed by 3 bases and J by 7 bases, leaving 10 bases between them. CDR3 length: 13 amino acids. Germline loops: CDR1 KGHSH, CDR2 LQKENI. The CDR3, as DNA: TGTGCCAGCTCACCGGGAGGGGACCAGCCCCAGCATTTT. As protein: CASSPGGDQPQHF.

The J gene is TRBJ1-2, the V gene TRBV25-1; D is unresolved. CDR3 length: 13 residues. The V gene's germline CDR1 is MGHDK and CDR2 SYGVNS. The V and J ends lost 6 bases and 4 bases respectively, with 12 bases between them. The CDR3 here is CASSPNPVYGYTF. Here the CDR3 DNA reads TGTGCCAGCAGCCCGAACCCAGTCTATGGCTACACCTTC.

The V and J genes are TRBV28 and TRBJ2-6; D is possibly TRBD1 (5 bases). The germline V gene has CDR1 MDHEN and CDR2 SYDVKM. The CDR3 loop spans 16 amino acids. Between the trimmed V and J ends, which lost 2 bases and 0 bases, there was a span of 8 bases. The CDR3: CASSLGQISGANVLTF. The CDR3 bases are TGTGCCAGCAGTTTAGGACAAATCTCTGGGGCCAACGTCCTGACTTTC.

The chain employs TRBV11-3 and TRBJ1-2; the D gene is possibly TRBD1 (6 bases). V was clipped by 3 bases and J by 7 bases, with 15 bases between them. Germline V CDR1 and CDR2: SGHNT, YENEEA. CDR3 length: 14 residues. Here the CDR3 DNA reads TGTGCCAGCAGCTTCCGGGGGGGCAAGTTTGGCTACACCTTC. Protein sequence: CASSFRGGKFGYTF.

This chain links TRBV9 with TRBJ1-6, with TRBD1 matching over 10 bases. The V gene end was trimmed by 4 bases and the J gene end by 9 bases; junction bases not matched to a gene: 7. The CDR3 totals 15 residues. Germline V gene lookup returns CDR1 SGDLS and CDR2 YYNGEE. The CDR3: CASSPGDRGISPLHF. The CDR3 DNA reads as TGTGCCAGCAGCCCCGGGGACAGGGGAATTTCACCCCTCCACTTT.

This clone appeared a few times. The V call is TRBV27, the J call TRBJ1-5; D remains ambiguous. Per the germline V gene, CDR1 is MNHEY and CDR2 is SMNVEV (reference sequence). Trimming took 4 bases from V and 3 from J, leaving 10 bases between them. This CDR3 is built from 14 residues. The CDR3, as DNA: TGTGCCAGCAGTTCCGGACTCTACAATCAGCCCCAGCATTTT. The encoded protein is CASSSGLYNQPQHF.

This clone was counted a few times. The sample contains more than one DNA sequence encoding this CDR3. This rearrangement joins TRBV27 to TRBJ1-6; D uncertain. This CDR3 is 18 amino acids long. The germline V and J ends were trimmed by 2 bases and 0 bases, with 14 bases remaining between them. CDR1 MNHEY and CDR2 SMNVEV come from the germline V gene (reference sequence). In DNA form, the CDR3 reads TGTGCCAGCAGTTTAAGTGGCAGGCTTAGCTCCTATAATTCACCCCTCCACTTT. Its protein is CASSLSGRLSSYNSPLHF.

The CDR3 coding sequence is TGTGCCAGCAGTTACGGTTCAGCTAACTATGGCTACACCTTC. It is translated as CASSYGSANYGYTF. The rearrangement links TRBV6-5 to TRBJ1-2; the D is unclear. The CDR3 is 14 residues long. Trimming removed 2 bases at V and 0 bases at J, with 7 bases between. Germline V CDR1 and CDR2: MNHEY, SVGAGI.

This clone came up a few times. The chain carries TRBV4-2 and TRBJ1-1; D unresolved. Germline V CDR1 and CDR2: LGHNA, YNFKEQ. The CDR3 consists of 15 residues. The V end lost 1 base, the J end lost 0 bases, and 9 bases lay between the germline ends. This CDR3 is CASSQVKQLNTEAFF. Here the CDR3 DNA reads TGTGCCAGCAGCCAAGTTAAACAGTTGAACACTGAAGCTTTCTTT.